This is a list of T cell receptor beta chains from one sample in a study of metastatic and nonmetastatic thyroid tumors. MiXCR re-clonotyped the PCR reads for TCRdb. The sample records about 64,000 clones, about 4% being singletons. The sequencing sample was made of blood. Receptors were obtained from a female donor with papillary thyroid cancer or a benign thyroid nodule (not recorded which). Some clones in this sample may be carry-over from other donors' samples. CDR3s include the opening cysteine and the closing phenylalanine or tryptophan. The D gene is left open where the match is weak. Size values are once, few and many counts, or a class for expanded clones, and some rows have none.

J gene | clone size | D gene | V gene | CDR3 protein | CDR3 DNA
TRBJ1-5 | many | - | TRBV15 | CATSRVGSNQPQHF | TGTGCCACCAGCAGAGTCGGTAGCAATCAGCCCCAGCATTTT
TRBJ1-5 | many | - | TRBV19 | CASSSQDGYSNQPQHF | TGTGCCAGTAGTTCCCAGGACGGGTATAGCAATCAGCCCCAGCATTTT
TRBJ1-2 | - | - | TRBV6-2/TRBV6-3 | CASRRDGNYGYTF | TGTGCCAGCAGACGGGACGGCAACTATGGCTACACCTTC
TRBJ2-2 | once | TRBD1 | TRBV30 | CAWSVPGQGSGELFF | TGTGCCTGGAGTGTACCGGGACAGGGGTCCGGGGAGCTGTTTTTT
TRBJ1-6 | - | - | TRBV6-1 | CASSAHWQASPLHF | TGTGCCAGCTCGGCTCACTGGCAGGCTTCACCTCTCCACTTT
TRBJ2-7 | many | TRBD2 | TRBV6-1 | CASSSWGGPVYEQYF | TGTGCCAGCAGTTCCTGGGGAGGGCCTGTTTACGAGCAGTACTTC
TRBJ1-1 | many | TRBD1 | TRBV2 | CASREPGRGAGGEAFF | TGTGCCAGCAGGGAACCAGGCAGGGGGGCGGGAGGTGAAGCTTTCTTT
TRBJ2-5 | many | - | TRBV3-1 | CASSQGSQGTQYF | TGTGCCAGCAGCCAAGGCAGCCAAGGGACCCAGTACTTC
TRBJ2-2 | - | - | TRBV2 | CASRSQGLKGNTGELFF | TGTGCCAGCAGGTCACAGGGTCTAAAGGGAAACACCGGGGAGCTGTTTTTT
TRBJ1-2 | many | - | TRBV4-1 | CASSQDHPRGSNYGYTF | TGCGCCAGCAGCCAAGATCACCCGAGGGGTTCTAACTATGGCTACACCTTC
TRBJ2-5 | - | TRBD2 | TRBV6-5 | CASSHYPGLAGGPETQYF | TGTGCCAGCAGTCACTACCCGGGACTAGCGGGAGGGCCGGAGACCCAGTACTTC
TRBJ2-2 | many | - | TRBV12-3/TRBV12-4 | CASSLGVGELFF | TGTGCCAGCAGCCTGGGGGTCGGGGAGCTGTTTTTT
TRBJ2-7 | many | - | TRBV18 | CASSPGNPYEQYF | TGTGCCAGCTCACCAGGGAACCCTTACGAGCAGTACTTC
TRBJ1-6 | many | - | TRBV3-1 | CASSQWSPLHF | TGTGCCAGCAGCCAATGGTCACCCCTCCACTTT
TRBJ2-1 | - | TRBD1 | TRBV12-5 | CASCLETWTGGRNEQFF | TGTGCTAGTTGTTTGGAAACCTGGACAGGGGGCCGGAATGAGCAGTTCTTC
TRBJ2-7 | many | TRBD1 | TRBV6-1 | CATTTGQGYEQYF | TGTGCCACAACCACCGGACAGGGTTACGAGCAGTACTTC
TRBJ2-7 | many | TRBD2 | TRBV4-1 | CASSHPRASGISYEQYF | TGCGCCAGCAGCCACCCTAGGGCTAGCGGGATATCCTACGAGCAGTACTTC
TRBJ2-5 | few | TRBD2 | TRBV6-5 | CASSYGGGGETQYF | TGTGCCAGCAGTTACGGGGGGGGTGGTGAGACACAGTACTTC
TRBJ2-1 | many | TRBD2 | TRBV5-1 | CASSPVLREYNEQFF | TGCGCCAGCAGCCCCGTGTTGCGGGAGTACAATGAGCAGTTCTTC
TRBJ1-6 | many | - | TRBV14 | CASSQAPGGAHSPLHF | TGTGCCAGCAGCCAAGCCCCAGGAGGTGCTCATTCACCCCTCCACTTT
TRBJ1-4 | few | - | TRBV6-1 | CASMAGPLDNEKLFF | TGTGCCAGCATGGCTGGACCCCTCGATAATGAAAAACTGTTTTTT
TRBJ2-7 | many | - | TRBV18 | CASSNSQSYEQYF | TGTGCCAGCTCAAATTCGCAGTCGTACGAGCAGTACTTC
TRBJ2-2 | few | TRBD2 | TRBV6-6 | CASSYSGLAGSGTGELFF | TGTGCCAGCAGTTACTCGGGACTAGCGGGATCGGGCACCGGGGAGCTGTTTTTT
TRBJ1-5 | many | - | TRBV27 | CASSLFLEQPQHF | TGTGCCAGCAGTTTATTTCTCGAACAGCCCCAGCATTTT
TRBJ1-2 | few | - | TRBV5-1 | CASSLDDLDLNHYGYTF | TGCGCCAGCAGCCTGGACGACCTGGACCTTAACCACTATGGCTACACCTTC
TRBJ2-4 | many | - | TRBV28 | CASSLPGAIAKNIQYF | TGTGCCAGCAGTCTTCCCGGGGCAATAGCCAAAAACATTCAGTACTTC
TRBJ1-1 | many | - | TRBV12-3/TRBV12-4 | CASSPGTEAFF | TGTGCCAGCAGCCCCGGGACCGAAGCTTTCTTT